This TCR beta chain stems from a study of cytomegalovirus exposure and HLA in healthy donors. Whole-study findings and limits: In vitro assays verified that a few CMV-associated chains recognized CMV antigens specifically. In a later analysis, HLA-associated TCR beta chains were more clonally expanded than equally common others.

Only a few counts were recorded for this clone. The antigen is undetermined. The PCR had 60 Vbeta and 13 Jbeta primers. The data were produced by immunoSEQ multiplex PCR, yet TCRdb's version contains in-frame clones alone and is incomplete. The table shows under 250,000 clones, with about 86% occurring only once. This TCR came from a woman aged 55-69 years in good health and CMV-seropositive. Sequencing was done on a sample of PBMCs.

CDR3 sequence (DNA): TGTGCCAGCAGTGTCCTACTAGCCACTAGCACAGATACGCAGTATTTT. It specifies CASSVLLATSTDTQYF. This chain uses TRBV2 with TRBJ2-3, with D perhaps matching TRBD2 (6 bases). Germline CDR1 is SNHLY and CDR2 is FYNNEI. There are 16 residues in the CDR3. Deletions cut 4 bases from V and 0 bases from J, with 14 bases between.